This TCR beta chain was observed in a study of shared clonotypes between healthy human individuals. A remark on this clone: Its specificity is not known.

V was shortened by 2 bases and J by 5 bases, with 7 bases between the two germline ends. The length of the CDR3 is 13 residues. Germline V gene lookup returns CDR1 SGHTA and CDR2 FQGNSA. All participating donors were Caucasian adults from Nashville, Tennessee. Produced via immunoSEQ multiplex PCR; TCRdb's table is partial and in-frame only. The table records millions of clones, 85% to 95% of them present only once. Study-wide results and limits: Non-shared clonotypes showed lower generation probabilities than clonotypes common to all four donors. The diversity represented, both genetic and in exposure history, was limited by few donors.

The source of this sequence is a young man in good health. Some clones in this sample may be carry-over from other donors' samples. The sample comprised naive CD4+ T cells from PBMCs. Subset described: CD45RA+ positively selected. The chain is built from TRBV7-2 and TRBJ1-5; D gene uncertain. The CDR3 DNA follows: TGTGCCAGCAGCTTATGGCGGGATCAGCCCCAGCATTTT. Translating it yields CASSLWRDQPQHF.